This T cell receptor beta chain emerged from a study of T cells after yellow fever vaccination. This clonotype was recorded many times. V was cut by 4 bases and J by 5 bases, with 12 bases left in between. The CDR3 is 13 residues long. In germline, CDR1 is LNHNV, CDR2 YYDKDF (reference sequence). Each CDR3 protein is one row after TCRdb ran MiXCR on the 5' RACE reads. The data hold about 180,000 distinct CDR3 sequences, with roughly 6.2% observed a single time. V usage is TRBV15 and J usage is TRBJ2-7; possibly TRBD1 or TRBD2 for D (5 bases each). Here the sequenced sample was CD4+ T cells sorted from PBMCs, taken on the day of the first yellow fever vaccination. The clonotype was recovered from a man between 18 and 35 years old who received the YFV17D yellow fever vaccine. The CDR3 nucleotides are TGTGCCACCAGCACGGGGCAATCGGACGAGCAGTACTTC. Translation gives CATSTGQSDEQYF.